Listed below are T cell receptor beta chains from one sample, sequenced in a study of T cells in Graves' hyperthyroidism and ophthalmopathy. One entry per CDR3 protein, called by TCRdb with MiXCR from the multiplex PCR reads. The table lists 300,000 to 450,000 distinct CDR3 sequences, approximately 13% of them singletons. Specimen: blood. Receptors were obtained from a man aged 25 to 40 with Graves' hyperthyroidism that later progressed to Graves' ophthalmopathy. Both conserved end residues are part of each CDR3. The D gene is left open where the match is weak. The size entry is marked missing in some rows and otherwise reads once, few, many or a size class.

D	V	size	J	DNA	CDR3
TRBD2	TRBV20-1	many	TRBJ2-7	TGCAGTGCTCTAGACCCGGGGACTAGCGGCTACGAGCAGTACTTC	CSALDPGTSGYEQYF
NA	TRBV24-1	few	TRBJ1-2	TGTGCCACCAGTGATTCTCTCGGGGGCTATGGCTACACCTTC	CATSDSLGGYGYTF
TRBD2	TRBV4-2	NA	TRBJ2-3	TGTGCCAGCAGCCCACCGCTTGCGGGGGGGCCAGATACGCAGTATTTT	CASSPPLAGGPDTQYF
TRBD2	TRBV5-4	NA	TRBJ2-2	TGTGCCAGCAGCTTGGGATTAGCGGGGAACAACGGGGAGCTGTTTTTT	CASSLGLAGNNGELFF
NA	TRBV18	few	TRBJ2-2	TGTGCCAGCTCACTACGGGCAGACACCGGGGAGCTGTTTTTT	CASSLRADTGELFF
NA	TRBV6-9	NA	TRBJ2-7	TGTGCCAGCAGTTACTGGAACAAGGGGACCTACGAGCAGTACTTC	CASSYWNKGTYEQYF
NA	TRBV5-1	many	TRBJ1-4	TGCGCCAGCAGCTTGGTTTCAGATGAAAAACTGTTTTTT	CASSLVSDEKLFF
NA	TRBV5-5	many	TRBJ2-1	TGTGCCAGCAGCCAACAGGGTAGTTCCTACAATGAGCAGTTCTTC	CASSQQGSSYNEQFF
NA	TRBV7-9	few	TRBJ2-7	TGTGCCAGCAGCCACTGGGGGGCCCCCCACGAGCAGTACTTC	CASSHWGAPHEQYF
NA	TRBV10-1	NA	TRBJ1-4	TGCGCCAGCAGTGCGATTTTCTTAGGGGAGGAGGGAAAACTGTTTTTT	CASSAIFLGEEGKLFF
NA	TRBV20-1	NA	TRBJ1-6	TGCAGTGCCAAAAGGGCGGGAGGGAATTCACCCCTCCACTTT	CSAKRAGGNSPLHF
NA	TRBV27	few	TRBJ1-5	TGTGCCAGCAGTCTTGCCCGCAGCGGTCAGCCCCAGCATTTT	CASSLARSGQPQHF
TRBD2	TRBV12-5	NA	TRBJ2-7	TGTGCTAGTGGATTAGCGGGGGGCCGCTCTGACTACGAGCAGTACTTC	CASGLAGGRSDYEQYF
TRBD1	TRBV6-1	NA	TRBJ2-7	TGTGCCAGCAGTCCAGAAATAGGGACAGTCTCCTACGAGCAGTACTTC	CASSPEIGTVSYEQYF
NA	TRBV18	NA	TRBJ1-6	TGTGCCAGCTCACCATCACAGGAACCACCCCTCCACTTT	CASSPSQEPPLHF
TRBD1	TRBV5-1	NA	TRBJ1-5	TGCGCCAGCAGCGTCGGACAGGGCAGCAATCAGCCCCAGCATTTT	CASSVGQGSNQPQHF
NA	TRBV6-1	few	TRBJ1-2	TGTGCCAGCAGTGCCGCACCGGAGTTGGGTGGCTACACCTTC	CASSAAPELGGYTF
NA	TRBV14	NA	TRBJ2-2	TGTGCCAGCAGCCAAGTTATCCGAGGCCGCACCGGGGAGCTGTTTTTT	CASSQVIRGRTGELFF
TRBD1	TRBV3-1	NA	TRBJ2-1	TGTGCCAGCAGCCAAGAGGGACAGGGACCAAACTACAATGAGCAGTTCTTC	CASSQEGQGPNYNEQFF
TRBD1	TRBV6-5	many	TRBJ2-1	TGTGCCAGCAGTTACGGGACAGGCGGGTACAATGAGCAGTTCTTC	CASSYGTGGYNEQFF
NA	TRBV7-9	many	TRBJ2-1	TGTGCCAGCAGCTCCACCTCAGTTCACAATGAGCAGTTCTTC	CASSSTSVHNEQFF
TRBD2	TRBV6-2/TRBV6-3	few	TRBJ2-3	TGTGCCGGCAGTTACCTAAGGGGCAGCGCGGGGGGCCCCACAGATACGCAGTATTTT	CAGSYLRGSAGGPTDTQYF
NA	TRBV3-1	NA	TRBJ1-2	TGTGCCAGCAGCCATGGACAGCCCCCGAATAACTATGGCTACACCTTC	CASSHGQPPNNYGYTF
TRBD2	TRBV9	few	TRBJ2-4	TGTGCCAGCAGCGCGGGGGGAGCCAAAAACATTCAGTACTTC	CASSAGGAKNIQYF
NA	TRBV20-1	many	TRBJ2-1	TGCAGTGCTAGACAGGGGCCGAACTACAATGAGCAGTTCTTC	CSARQGPNYNEQFF
NA	TRBV27	many	TRBJ1-5	TGTGCCAGCAGTTTATCTACCGGTCAGCCCCAGCATTTT	CASSLSTGQPQHF
TRBD2	TRBV7-2	many	TRBJ2-1	TGTGCCAGCAGCTTAGCGAGGGACTATAACAATGAGCAGTTCTTC	CASSLARDYNNEQFF
NA	TRBV20-1	many	TRBJ2-1	TGCAGTGCCCCTCGTTGGGCGGGGTTTTACAATGAGCAGTTCTTC	CSAPRWAGFYNEQFF
TRBD2	TRBV27	many	TRBJ2-7	TGTGCCAGCAGTAGGTTTGGACTAGCGGGGTTCGAGCAGTACTTC	CASSRFGLAGFEQYF
TRBD1	TRBV27	many	TRBJ2-1	TGTGCCAGCAGTTTATCGGAACAGGGGCCCTACAATGAGCAGTTCTTC	CASSLSEQGPYNEQFF
NA	TRBV5-6	NA	TRBJ1-3	TGTGCCAGCAGCTTCTGGGTATCGGGAAACACCATATATTTT	CASSFWVSGNTIYF
TRBD1	TRBV18	NA	TRBJ1-2	TGTGCCAGCTCACAAATGGACAGGACTAACTATGGCTACACCTTC	CASSQMDRTNYGYTF
TRBD1	TRBV18	many	TRBJ2-2	TGTGCCAGCTCACCAAACAGGGGGCTCGGGGAGCTGTTTTTT	CASSPNRGLGELFF
NA	TRBV12-3/TRBV12-4	NA	TRBJ2-5	TGTGCCAGCAGCTGGCTTGGGGTGGAGACCCAGTGCTTC	CASSWLGVETQCF
NA	TRBV12-3/TRBV12-4	once	TRBJ1-5	TGTGCCAGCAGTTTAGCGCTGGGGTCCGACGCGCATTTT	CASSLALGSDAHF
NA	TRBV20-1	many	TRBJ2-2	TGCAGTGCTACTGGGGGGAGAACCGGGGAGCTGTTTTTT	CSATGGRTGELFF
NA	TRBV6-1	NA	TRBJ2-7	TGTGCCAGCAGGCTAACACCGGACAGCCTCTACGAGCAGTACTTC	CASRLTPDSLYEQYF
TRBD1	TRBV6-1	few	TRBJ2-5	TGTGCCAGCAGGGCACCTCTAGGACAGGGAAAGGGAGAGACCCAGTACTTC	CASRAPLGQGKGETQYF
NA	TRBV6-1	few	TRBJ2-7	TGTGCCAGCGGACGGTCAGGGAGTTTTGGCGAGCAGTACTTC	CASGRSGSFGEQYF
NA	TRBV6-1	many	TRBJ2-2	TGTGCCAGCGCGAACAGGGAGACCGGGGAGCTGTTTTTT	CASANRETGELFF
TRBD1	TRBV6-2/TRBV6-3	NA	TRBJ2-1	TGTGCCAGCAGCCTAACCCGGACAGGGGGGTTCGGTGAGCAGTTCTTC	CASSLTRTGGFGEQFF
TRBD1	TRBV4-1	NA	TRBJ1-2	TGCGCCAGCAGCCAAGTTAGGGGGCCCTATGGCTACACCTTC	CASSQVRGPYGYTF